This T cell receptor beta chain was captured by sequencing in a study of cytomegalovirus exposure and HLA in healthy donors. This clone has a single count. Libraries were prepared by immunoSEQ multiplex PCR; TCRdb keeps only in-frame clonotypes and omits some of them. Of around 160,000 clones listed, roughly 91% are singletons. V was pared by 5 bases and J by 12 bases, with 13 bases of the junction left unmatched. Germline V gives CDR1 SNHLY, CDR2 FYNNEI. This CDR3 has 13 amino acids. The chain links TRBV2 to TRBJ2-7; 7 nucleotides match TRBD1. This clonotype was obtained from a man between 18 and 35 years old in good health and CMV-seronegative. The sequenced sample was PBMCs. The CDR3: CASSRDSAGYRYV. The CDR3 nucleotides are TGTGCCAGCAGTCGGGACAGCGCAGGTTATCGGTACGTC.